The T cell receptor (beta chain) described here comes from a study of control samples from healthy donors and cancer patients. Trimming took 4 bases from V and 4 from J; bases not matched to a gene: 3. CDR3 length: 14 residues. CDR1 is SGHRS and CDR2 is YFSETQ in the germline V gene. Sequencing used immunoSEQ multiplex PCR; TCRdb keeps in-frame clones, though not all of them. The table shows 90,000 to 150,000 clones, with about nine tenths occurring only once. The rearrangement joins TRBV5-1 to TRBJ1-2; 11 nucleotides agree with TRBD1. The sequence was obtained from a man aged 35-49 years in good health. The sequencing input was blood. The CDR3 protein is CASSTGQGGYGYTF. CDR3 in DNA: TGCGCCAGCAGCACGGGACAGGGGGGCTATGGCTACACCTTC.